A single sample gave rise to the 18 T cell receptor beta chains below, sequenced in a study of vaccination and CD4 T cells after COVID-19. Once obtained from cultured CD4+ T cells, the DNA was sequenced using the Oncomine TCR Beta short-read assay. TCRdb recomputed calls from the PCR reads with MiXCR, one row per CDR3 protein. Of 25,000 or so distinct CDR3 sequences listed, about 54% are singletons. The treatment is: approximately 10-day PBMC culture with coronavirus spike peptide pools or control peptides (ViraFEST assay). For these receptors, no antigen is known. The sample taken for sequencing was CD4+ T cells from blood, cultured in vitro. Every receptor here comes from a human donor who had recovered from COVID-19.

This clonotype was seen a few times. The CDR3 DNA follows: TGCGCCAGCAGCTTGGGAGGAGGGGCGGGAGAGACCCAGTACTTC. This sequence encodes CASSLGGGAGETQYF. The chain couples TRBV5-1 to TRBJ2-5; tentatively, D is TRBD2 (6 bases). This CDR3 comprises 15 residues. V lost 0 bases and J 4 bases, leaving 13 bases between the germline ends. Germline V CDR1 and CDR2: SGHRS, YFSETQ.

J is TRBJ1-5 and V is TRBV30; 10 nucleotides line up with TRBD1. Looked up from germline, CDR1 is GTSNPN and CDR2 is SVGIG (reference sequence). The junction had 9 bases not matched to a gene; V was cut back by 2 bases and J by 2 bases. The CDR3 runs to 17 residues. CDR3 nucleotide sequence: TGTGCCTGGAGTACCGGGACAGGGGTTTGGCGCAATCAGCCCCAGCATTTT. Translated: CAWSTGTGVWRNQPQHF. The full variable domain, completed using reference TRBV30 and TRBJ1-5, is SQTIHQWPATLVQPVGSPLSLECTVEGTSNPNLYWYRQAAGRGLQLLFYSVGIGQISSEVPQNLSASRPQDRQFILSSKKLLLSDSGFYLCAWSTGTGVWRNQPQHFGDGTRLSIL.

The chain uses TRBV7-2 and TRBJ1-5; no reliable D call. The CDR3 loop spans 13 amino acids. V was trimmed by 3 bases and J by 5 bases, leaving 8 bases between them. The germline gives CDR1 SGHTA, CDR2 FQGNSA. This chain's CDR3 is CASSFRTDQPQHF. In DNA form, the CDR3 reads TGTGCCAGCAGCTTCAGGACTGATCAGCCCCAGCATTTT.

The chain is built from TRBV20-1 and TRBJ2-7; 11 bases are shared with TRBD2. Germline values: CDR1 DFQATT, CDR2 SNEGSKA (reference sequence). Losses at the gene ends were 3 bases for V and 6 bases for J; bases not matched to a gene: 7. This CDR3 spans 14 amino acids. The CDR3 loop is CSASFSGRVGEQYF. The CDR3 nucleotides read TGCAGTGCTAGTTTTAGCGGGAGGGTTGGCGAGCAGTACTTC.

This clonotype appeared a single time. The gene calls are TRBV6-2 or TRBV6-3 and TRBJ2-5; D is undetermined. The germline V and J ends were trimmed by 2 bases and 5 bases, with 3 bases remaining between them. CDR3 size: 11 residues. CDR1 and CDR2 from the germline V gene are MNHEY and SVGEGT. The CDR3 nucleotides are TGTGCCAGCAGTTACGAGGAGACCCAGTACTTC. Residues: CASSYEETQYF.

This chain links TRBV28 with TRBJ2-2, with D maybe TRBD1 (5 bases). This CDR3 comprises 14 residues. Trimming removed 6 bases from V and 9 bases from J, with 17 bases in between. Germline values: CDR1 MDHEN, CDR2 SYDVKM. This chain's CDR3 is CASRRTRGARELFF. The CDR3 region has the DNA TGTGCCAGCAGGCGAACAAGGGGTGCCCGGGAGCTGTTTTTT.

J is TRBJ2-7 and V is TRBV11-2; no definite D call. CDR3 length: 14 amino acids. Germline values: CDR1 SGHAT, CDR2 FQNNGV. The V end was cut by 5 bases, the J end by 4 bases, with 15 bases between. The CDR3 bases are TGTGCCAGCAGCAAGCTCTGGCCCGGATACGAGCAGTACTTC. Encoded protein: CASSKLWPGYEQYF.

The chain recombines TRBV30 with TRBJ1-2; 7 bases match TRBD1. V gave up 1 base and J gave up 1 base; unmatched junction bases: 0. CDR3 length: 13 residues. Germline CDR1 and CDR2: GTSNPN and SVGIG (reference sequence). The CDR3 DNA follows: TGTGCCTGGAGTGCAGGGGGTAACTATGGCTACACCTTC. This codes for CAWSAGGNYGYTF. Full variable domain (missing parts from reference TRBV30 and TRBJ1-2): SQTIHQWPATLVQPVGSPLSLECTVEGTSNPNLYWYRQAAGRGLQLLFYSVGIGQISSEVPQNLSASRPQDRQFILSSKKLLLSDSGFYLCAWSAGGNYGYTFGSGTRLTVV.

J is TRBJ2-7 and V is TRBV6-5; TRBD2 aligns across 14 bases. The CDR3 runs to 15 residues. The germline V gene encodes CDR1 MNHEY and CDR2 SVGAGI. After removal of 4 bases from V and 6 bases from J, the junction contained 5 bases not matched to a gene. The CDR3 region is CASSSGLAGGREQYF. Written as DNA, the CDR3 is TGTGCCAGCAGTTCCGGACTAGCGGGGGGACGCGAGCAGTACTTC.

This clonotype was seen a few times. This chain joins TRBV6-5 and TRBJ1-6, with TRBD1 as a possible D gene (6 bases). Germline assignment: CDR1 MNHEY and CDR2 SVGAGI. This CDR3 has 16 amino acids. V shed 0 bases and J shed 9 bases, with 15 bases lying between them. CDR3 amino acids: CASSYSIPGAGSPLHF. CDR3 bases: TGTGCCAGCAGTTACTCAATCCCGGGGGCAGGTTCACCCCTCCACTTT.

The rearrangement links TRBV11-3 to TRBJ2-3, with a tentative D call TRBD2 (6 bases). CDR1 is SGHNT and CDR2 is YENEEA in the germline V gene. This CDR3 contains 14 residues. The V end lost 5 bases, the J end lost 7 bases, and 16 bases lay between the germline ends. The DNA of the CDR3 is TGTGCCAGCAGCCCCACGGGGGAGAAGAATACGCAGTATTTT. Protein product: CASSPTGEKNTQYF. Full variable domain (rest looked up from reference TRBV11-3 and TRBJ2-3): EAGVVQSPRYKIIEKKQPVAFWCNPISGHNTLYWYLQNLGQGPELLIRYENEEAVDDSQLPKDRFSAERLKGVDSTLKIQPAELGDSAVYLCASSPTGEKNTQYFGPGTRLTVL.

There are a few counts of this clonotype. V is TRBV7-9 and J is TRBJ1-1, with 7 bases identical to TRBD1. The germline V gene encodes CDR1 SEHNR and CDR2 FQNEAQ (reference sequence). The CDR3 sequence is 16 residues long. J was trimmed by 1 base and V by 4 bases; bases with no gene match: 9. The CDR3 DNA follows: TGTGCCAGCAGCTACAGACGGGACAGACCGAACACTGAAGCTTTCTTT. Amino acid sequence: CASSYRRDRPNTEAFF. Full variable domain (missing parts from reference TRBV7-9 and TRBJ1-1): DTGVSQNPRHKITKRGQNVTFRCDPISEHNRLYWYRQTLGQGPEFLTYFQNEAQLEKSRLLSDRFSAERPKGSFSTLEIQRTEQGDSAMYLCASSYRRDRPNTEAFFGQGTRLTVV.

This clonotype occurred a few times. This chain links TRBV6-2 or TRBV6-3 with TRBJ1-2; no reliable D call. Per the germline V gene, CDR1 is MNHEY and CDR2 is SVGEGT. This CDR3 is built from 13 residues. Trimming left V 2 bases short and J 2 bases short, with 6 bases between. Written as DNA, the CDR3 is TGTGCCAGCAGTTACGCGGGAAACTATGGCTACACCTTC. Amino acids: CASSYAGNYGYTF.

The chain joins TRBV6-1 to TRBJ2-1; D not resolved. Trimming pared 4 bases from V and 13 bases from J, leaving 11 bases between. The CDR3 consists of 11 residues. Germline V gene sequence: CDR1 MNHNS, CDR2 SASEGT. The CDR3 DNA reads as TGTGCCAGCAGTGGGGAAGGGCCTCAGTTCTTC. This gives the protein CASSGEGPQFF.

This chain joins TRBV12-3 or TRBV12-4 and TRBJ2-3, with D possibly TRBD1 on 6 matching bases. This CDR3 is 18 amino acids long. The V end was cut by 1 base, the J end by 2 bases, with 19 bases between. CDR3 bases: TGTGCCAGCAGTTTAGGGCAGGGGACAATTAACCCCACAGATACGCAGTATTTT. It translates to CASSLGQGTINPTDTQYF.

The gene calls are TRBV3-1 and TRBJ1-2, with D unclear. V lost 4 bases to trimming and J lost 8 bases, with 20 bases between them. The CDR3 has 15 residues. Per the germline V gene, CDR1 is LGHDT and CDR2 is YNNKEL (reference sequence). CDR3 loop: CASSPFWGVEDGYTF. The CDR3, as DNA: TGTGCCAGCAGCCCCTTTTGGGGTGTTGAAGACGGCTACACCTTC.

CDR3 DNA: TGTGCCATCTCTACAGGGGGGGGAGCAGTGAATTCACCCCTCCACTTT. Its protein is CAISTGGGAVNSPLHF. The chain combines TRBV10-3 with TRBJ1-6, with 8 bases identical to TRBD1. Germline loops: CDR1 ENHRY, CDR2 SYGVKD. With V trimmed by 8 bases and J by 7 bases, 13 bases remained unmatched. The CDR3 extends over 16 amino acids.

This sequence joins TRBV20-1 and TRBJ2-2, with D possibly TRBD1 on 5 matching bases. The CDR3 length is 13 residues. V was clipped by 2 bases and J by 6 bases, with 10 bases between them. Per the germline V gene, CDR1 is DFQATT and CDR2 is SNEGSKA (reference sequence). The chain's CDR3 is CSARSGPPGELFF. The CDR3 DNA follows: TGCAGTGCTAGATCAGGGCCCCCCGGGGAGCTGTTTTTT.